This T cell receptor beta chain comes out of a study of early T cells in non-severe SARS-CoV-2 infection. Across the study: Unpaired chains resulted from sequencing bulk RNA of unsorted whole blood.

The V gene lost 5 bases and the J gene lost 4 bases, with 13 bases spanning the gap. Germline V CDR1 and CDR2: SGDLS, YYNGEE. The CDR3 totals 14 residues. The protocol attached unique molecular identifiers to individual cDNA molecules. TCRdb independently ran MiXCR on the 5' RACE reads; one entry per CDR3 protein. Among around 49,000 distinct CDR3 sequences listed, less than 4.5% were seen once. This clonotype was detected many times. The antigen is unknown. Study conclusions and caveats: Anti-spike CD8 responses were favored in VDJdb matching, and private and CD4 specificities were missed.

The chain links TRBV9 to TRBJ2-1, with D unclear. The sequence was collected from an adult who was a healthcare worker with PCR-confirmed SARS-CoV-2 infection or an uninfected control (not recorded which). Sample: whole blood. The CDR3 DNA sequence: TGTGCCAGCAGTGACGGGCAGACTTACAATGAGCAGTTCTTC. This sequence encodes CASSDGQTYNEQFF.